Below are 18 T cell receptor beta chains sequenced from a single sample in a study of blood T cells in healthy people across ages. The authors ran a second PCR of about 6 to 11 cycles using a sample-barcoded 5' primer and a J-beta primer mix. TCRdb re-called the 5' RACE reads with MiXCR, one entry per CDR3 protein. The table includes under 800,000 distinct CDR3 sequences, approximately 39% detected once. Sequenced sample: blood. These receptors all stem from a woman aged 55-69 years in good health.

The chain has TRBV14 and TRBJ2-7; D is uncertain. The V end lost 4 bases, the J end lost 2 bases, and 18 bases lay between the germline ends. This CDR3 spans 16 amino acids. CDR1 is SGHDN and CDR2 is FVKESK in the germline V gene. The DNA of the CDR3 is TGTGCCAGCAGCCCAAAAGAGCTGTCTCTAGCCTACGAGCAGTACTTC. Its protein is CASSPKELSLAYEQYF.

The chain recombines TRBV20-1 with TRBJ2-4, with D maybe TRBD1 (6 bases). Trimming pared 0 bases from V and 6 bases from J, leaving 9 bases between. CDR1 DFQATT and CDR2 SNEGSKA come from the germline V gene (reference sequence). CDR3 length equals 13 residues. The CDR3 DNA reads as TGCAGTGCTAGAGACTTCAGGGGAAACATTCAGTACTTC. This encodes CSARDFRGNIQYF.

This clonotype has only a few counts. The gene calls are TRBV28 and TRBJ2-1, with 7 bases matching TRBD1. V shed 5 bases and J 3 bases; nucleotides not matched to a gene: 4. CDR1 MDHEN and CDR2 SYDVKM come from the germline V gene. There are 14 residues in the CDR3. In DNA form, the CDR3 reads TGTGCCAGCAGTCCAGGGACAGTCTACAATGAGCAGTTCTTC. Translating it yields CASSPGTVYNEQFF.

V is TRBV29-1 and J is TRBJ2-7, with 8 bases identical to TRBD2. The germline gives CDR1 SQVTM, CDR2 ANQGSEA. The length of the CDR3 is 13 residues. Trimming removed 6 bases from V and 2 bases from J; junction bases left unmatched: 6. CDR3 region: CSVVRAGAYEQYF. CDR3 nucleotides: TGCAGCGTCGTACGAGCGGGAGCCTACGAGCAGTACTTC.

This clonotype was recorded at least ten times. The rearrangement uses TRBV28 and TRBJ2-3; the match to TRBD2 covers 9 bases. Germline-derived CDR1 and CDR2 are MDHEN and SYDVKM. This CDR3 comprises 18 residues. Trimming took 2 bases from V and 2 from J; bases not matched to a gene: 11. This chain's CDR3 is CASSLARGGRAITDTQYF. The CDR3 DNA follows: TGTGCCAGCAGTTTAGCCAGGGGCGGGAGGGCCATCACAGATACGCAGTATTTT. Filled out from reference TRBV28 and TRBJ2-3, the complete variable domain reads DVKVTQSSRYLVKRTGEKVFLECVQDMDHENMFWYRQDPGLGLRLIYFSYDVKMKEKGDIPEGYSVSREKKERFSLILESASTNQTSMYLCASSLARGGRAITDTQYFGPGTRLTVL.

The genes are TRBV7-2 and TRBJ2-5; D possibly matches TRBD1 or TRBD2 (5 bases each). This CDR3 is built from 19 residues. Trimming removed 4 bases at V and 11 bases at J, with 35 bases between. Per the germline V gene, CDR1 is SGHTA and CDR2 is FQGNSA. The CDR3 nucleotides read TGTGCCAGCAGCTCCAACATCGGGGCAACCGGGACCAACAGTCGCAAGCAGTACTTC. Translating gives CASSSNIGATGTNSRKQYF.

The chain has TRBV6-2 or TRBV6-3 and TRBJ2-4; D remains unclear. The CDR3 covers 17 residues. Per the germline V gene, CDR1 is MNHEY and CDR2 is SVGEGT. Trimming removed 5 bases at V and 0 bases at J, with 17 bases between. CDR3 amino acids: CASSDMGFTLAKNIQYF. Written as DNA, the CDR3 is TGTGCCAGCAGTGACATGGGCTTTACCCTAGCCAAAAACATTCAGTACTTC.

About this clonotype itself: A much more abundant neighbour one base away suggests this may be a read error. The CDR3 DNA reads as TGCGCCAGCAGCTTGGGACAGCAAACCTCCCACGAGCAGTACTTC. Its protein product is CASSLGQQTSHEQYF. The V gene is TRBV5-1, the J gene TRBJ2-5, with D possibly matching TRBD1 (5 bases). The tail of the sequence fits TRBJ2-7 better, so the J call may be wrong. Germline-derived CDR1 and CDR2 are SGHRS and YFSETQ. The CDR3 spans 15 residues.

Notes on this clonotype: One end of the junction fails to match germline, which may point to a read error. The chain uses TRBV10-3 and TRBJ1-1, with 8 bases matching TRBD1. Germline-derived CDR1 and CDR2 are ENHRY and SYGVKD. The CDR3 contains 14 residues. Here the CDR3 DNA reads TGTGCCATCACCCGGACAGGGATGGACACTGATGCTTTCTTT. As protein: CAITRTGMDTDAFF.

Concerning this clonotype itself: Just one base apart from a much larger clone, this may be a read error. The genes are TRBV29-1 and TRBJ2-7; D is undetermined. Germline lookup yields CDR1 SQVTM and CDR2 ANQGSEA. The length of the CDR3 is 13 residues. Trimming shortened V by 4 bases and J by 2 bases, and 12 bases separated the two germline ends. The CDR3 DNA sequence: TGCAGCGTTGCCGGGCAGTTCCCCTACGAGCAGTACTTC. Translated, it gives CSVAGQFPYEQYF.

Concerning this clonotype: The junction and the germline gene differ at one end; a read error may be behind it. The chain employs TRBV20-1 and TRBJ2-5, with 8 bases that match TRBD1. The better agreement between TRBJ2-7 and the DNA end casts doubt on the J call. The length of the CDR3 is 13 residues. Germline loops: CDR1 DFQATT, CDR2 SNEGSKA (reference sequence). The CDR3 DNA sequence: TGCAGCGCTAGGACAGGGTTGTTCGGCGAGCAGTACTTC. Protein product: CSARTGLFGEQYF.

This clonotype showed up just once. Its ends do not fully match the called genes, so a read error is possible. CDR3 sequence: CASSLSSGDYEHYF. CDR3 coding DNA: TGTGCCAGCAGTTTATCTTCAGGGGACTACGAGCACTACTTC. This chain links TRBV27 with TRBJ2-7; possibly TRBD2 for D (7 bases). There are 14 residues in the CDR3. CDR1 MNHEY and CDR2 SMNVEV come from the germline V gene (reference sequence).

This chain joins TRBV11-2 and TRBJ2-1, with 9 bases matching TRBD1. The germline V gene has CDR1 SGHAT and CDR2 FQNNGV. There are 16 residues in the CDR3. Losses at the gene ends were 4 bases for V and 2 bases for J; bases not matched to a gene: 6. Written as DNA, the CDR3 is TGTGCCAGCAGCTCCGGGACAGGGTTTCCCTACAATGAGCAGTTCTTC. Translation gives CASSSGTGFPYNEQFF.

This clonotype appeared a few times. The chain links TRBV6-5 to TRBJ2-5; 14 bases map to TRBD2. The germline CDR1 and CDR2 sequences are MNHEY and SVGAGI. V dropped 6 bases and J dropped 6; count of bases not matched to a gene: 9. The CDR3 loop spans 16 amino acids. The CDR3 nucleotides are TGTGCCAGCAGCTCCTCGAGACTAGCGGGAGGGAAGACCCAGTACTTC. Its protein product is CASSSSRLAGGKTQYF.

This clonotype has a handful of counts. This chain joins TRBV12-3 or TRBV12-4 and TRBJ2-7; possibly TRBD1 for D (6 bases). This CDR3 is 15 amino acids long. Trimming removed 7 bases at V and 2 bases at J, with 18 bases between. This CDR3 is CASMRQELIPYEQYF. In nucleotides, the CDR3 is TGTGCCAGCATGCGACAGGAACTTATCCCCTACGAGCAGTACTTC.

This clonotype appeared many times. The genes are TRBV7-2 and TRBJ2-3; perhaps TRBD1 as D (6 bases). This CDR3 has 16 residues. The germline V gene has CDR1 SGHTA and CDR2 FQGNSA. V was trimmed by 5 bases and J by 2 bases, leaving 17 bases between them. CDR3 nucleotide sequence: TGTGCCAGCAGCCTAGTGGGGGCATATAACACAGATACGCAGTATTTT. The encoded protein is CASSLVGAYNTDTQYF. Complete variable domain (other parts from reference TRBV7-2 and TRBJ2-3): GAGVSQSPSNKVTEKGKDVELRCDPISGHTALYWYRQSLGQGLEFLIYFQGNSAPDKSGLPSDRFSAERTGGSVSTLTIQRTQQEDSAVYLCASSLVGAYNTDTQYFGPGTRLTVL.

This clonotype was picked up many times. V usage is TRBV29-1 and J usage is TRBJ2-1, with TRBD2 identical over 10 bases. The CDR3 runs 14 residues. V was clipped by 6 bases and J by 4 bases; unmatched bases: 6. Germline V gives CDR1 SQVTM, CDR2 ANQGSEA. CDR3 sequence (DNA): TGCAGCGTCGGGAGCGGGAGGGGTTACAATGAGCAGTTCTTC. Protein: CSVGSGRGYNEQFF.

V gene TRBV20-1 combines with J gene TRBJ2-7, with a tentative D call TRBD2 (5 bases). This CDR3 comprises 12 residues. CDR1 and CDR2 from the germline V gene are DFQATT and SNEGSKA (reference sequence). V was clipped by 5 bases and J by 6 bases, with 14 bases between them. CDR3 in DNA: TGCAGTGCTGACGAGGTAGGGAGCGAGCAGTACTTC. Translating gives CSADEVGSEQYF.